This TCR beta chain comes out of a study of cytomegalovirus exposure and HLA in healthy donors. The data were produced by immunoSEQ multiplex PCR, yet TCRdb's version contains in-frame clones alone and is incomplete. The top ten clones hold approximately 1.3% of a sample with 100,000 to 150,000 clones, about 93% of them seen once. Per the germline V gene, CDR1 is SEHNR and CDR2 is FQNEAQ (reference sequence). After removal of 6 bases from V and 6 bases from J, the junction contained 10 bases not matched to a gene. This CDR3 has 16 amino acids. The receptor was isolated from a woman aged 18-29 years in good health and CMV-seronegative. The chain joins TRBV7-9 to TRBJ1-4; 10 bases fit TRBD1. Sequenced: PBMCs. The CDR3 sequence: CASSSERDRGHEKLFF. CDR3 sequence (DNA): TGTGCCAGCAGTTCTGAACGGGACAGGGGCCATGAAAAACTGTTTTTT.